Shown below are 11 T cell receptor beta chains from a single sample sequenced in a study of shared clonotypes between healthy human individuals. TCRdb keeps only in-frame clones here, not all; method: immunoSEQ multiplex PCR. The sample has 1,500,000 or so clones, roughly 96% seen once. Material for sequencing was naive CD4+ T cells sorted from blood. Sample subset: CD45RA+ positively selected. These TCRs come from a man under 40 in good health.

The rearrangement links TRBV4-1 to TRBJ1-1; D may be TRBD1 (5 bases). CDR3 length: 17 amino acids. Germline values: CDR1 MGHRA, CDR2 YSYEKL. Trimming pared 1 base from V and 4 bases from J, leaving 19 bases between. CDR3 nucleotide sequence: TGCGCCAGCAGCCAAGGACTTTTAACCGCAGGGACCACTGAAGCTTTCTTT. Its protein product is CASSQGLLTAGTTEAFF.

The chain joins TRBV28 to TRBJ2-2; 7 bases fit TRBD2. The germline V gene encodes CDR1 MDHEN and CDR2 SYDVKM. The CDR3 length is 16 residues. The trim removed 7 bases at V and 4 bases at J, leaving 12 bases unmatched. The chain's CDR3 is CASTTMGRESTGELFF. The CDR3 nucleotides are TGTGCCAGCACCACCATGGGGAGGGAGAGCACCGGGGAGCTGTTTTTT.

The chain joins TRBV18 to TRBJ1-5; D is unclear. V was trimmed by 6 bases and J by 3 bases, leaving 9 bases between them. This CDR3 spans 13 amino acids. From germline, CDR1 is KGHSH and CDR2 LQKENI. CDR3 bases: TGTGCCAGCTCTACAAAGAACAATCAGCCCCAGCATTTT. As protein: CASSTKNNQPQHF.

The CDR3 DNA reads TGTGCCAGCAGTGACCCGGGACAGGGCTACGAGCAGTACTTC. This sequence encodes CASSDPGQGYEQYF. This sequence joins TRBV25-1 and TRBJ2-7, with TRBD1 matching 9 bases. The ends lost 3 bases at V and 3 bases at J; junction bases unmatched: 3. This CDR3 spans 14 amino acids. Germline assignment: CDR1 MGHDK and CDR2 SYGVNS.

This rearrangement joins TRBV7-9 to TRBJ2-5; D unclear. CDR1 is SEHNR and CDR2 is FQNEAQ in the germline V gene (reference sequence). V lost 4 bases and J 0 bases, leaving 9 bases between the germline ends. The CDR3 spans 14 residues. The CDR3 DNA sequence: TGTGCCAGCAGCTCGTCGGAGTACCAAGAGACCCAGTACTTC. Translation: CASSSSEYQETQYF.

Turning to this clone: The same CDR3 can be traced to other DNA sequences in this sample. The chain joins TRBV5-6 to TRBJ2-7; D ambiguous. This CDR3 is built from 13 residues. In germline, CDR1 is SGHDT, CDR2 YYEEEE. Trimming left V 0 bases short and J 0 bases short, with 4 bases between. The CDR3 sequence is CASSLGYSYEQYF. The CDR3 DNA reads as TGTGCCAGCAGCTTGGGGTACTCCTACGAGCAGTACTTC.

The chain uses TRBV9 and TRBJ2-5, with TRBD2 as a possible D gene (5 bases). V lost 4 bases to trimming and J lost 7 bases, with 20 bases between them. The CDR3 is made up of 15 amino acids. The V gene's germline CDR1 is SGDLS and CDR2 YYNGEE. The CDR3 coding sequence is TGTGCCAGCAGCCCCCTTAGCGTATCCCGCCCGACCCAGTACTTC. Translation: CASSPLSVSRPTQYF.

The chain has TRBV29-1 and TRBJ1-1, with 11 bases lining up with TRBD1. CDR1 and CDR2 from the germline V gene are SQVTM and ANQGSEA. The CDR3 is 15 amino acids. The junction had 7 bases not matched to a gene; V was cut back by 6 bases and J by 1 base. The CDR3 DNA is TGCAGCGTCCTTGGGACAGGGGGTAGGAACACTGAAGCTTTCTTT. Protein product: CSVLGTGGRNTEAFF.

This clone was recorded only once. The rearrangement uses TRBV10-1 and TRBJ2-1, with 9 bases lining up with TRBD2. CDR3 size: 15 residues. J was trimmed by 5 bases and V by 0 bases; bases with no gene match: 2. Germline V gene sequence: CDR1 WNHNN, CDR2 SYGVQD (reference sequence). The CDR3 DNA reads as TGCGCCAGCAGTGAGTCCGGCGGGAGGGACAATGAGCAGTTCTTC. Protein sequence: CASSESGGRDNEQFF.

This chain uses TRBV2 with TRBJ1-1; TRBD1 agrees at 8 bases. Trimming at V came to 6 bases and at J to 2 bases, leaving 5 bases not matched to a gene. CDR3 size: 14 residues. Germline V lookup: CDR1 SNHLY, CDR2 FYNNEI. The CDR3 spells CASRRQGTNTEAFF. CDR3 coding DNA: TGTGCCAGCAGGCGACAGGGGACCAACACTGAAGCTTTCTTT.

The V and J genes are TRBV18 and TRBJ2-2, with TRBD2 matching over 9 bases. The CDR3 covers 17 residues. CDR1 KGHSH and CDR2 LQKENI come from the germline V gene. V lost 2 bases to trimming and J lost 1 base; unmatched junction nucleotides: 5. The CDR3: CASSPTETSGNTGELFF. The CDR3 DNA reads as TGTGCCAGCTCACCAACTGAGACTAGCGGGAACACCGGGGAGCTGTTTTTT. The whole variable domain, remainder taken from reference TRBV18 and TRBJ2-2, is NAGVMQNPRHLVRRRGQEARLRCSPMKGHSHVYWYRQLPEEGLKFMVYLQKENIIDESGMPKERFSAEFPKEGPSILRIQQVVRGDSAAYFCASSPTETSGNTGELFFGEGSRLTVL.